The sample holds many counts of the clone carrying this TCR beta chain. The data are from a study of T-cell reconstitution after alpha-beta-depleted transplantation in children. A TCRbeta library incorporating unique molecular identifiers was prepared. TCRdb re-derived calls from the PCR reads in MiXCR, one entry per CDR3 protein. The sample carries hundreds of thousands of distinct CDR3 sequences, approximately 17% recorded once. V lost 2 bases and J lost 0, with 9 bases in between. Germline V CDR1 and CDR2: SGHKS, YYEKEE (reference sequence). CDR3 length: 15 amino acids. Source: PBMCs from the stem cell graft donor, taken from the stem cell graft. This receptor was obtained from a human donor who donated a stem cell graft to a child with acute myeloid leukemia. V usage is TRBV5-5 and J usage is TRBJ2-1; unclear D gene. The CDR3 sequence is CASSLGPGSYNEQFF. The CDR3 DNA sequence: TGTGCCAGCAGCTTAGGACCTGGCTCCTACAATGAGCAGTTCTTC.